This T cell receptor (beta chain) stems from a study of CD8 T cells in Susac syndrome. Study-level findings and limits: The study conceded that its TCR sequencing and HLA analysis involved relatively few individuals.

The germline gives CDR1 SGHTA, CDR2 FQGNSA. CDR3 size: 14 residues. V lost 4 bases and J lost 5, with 15 bases in between. TEMRA cells underwent FACS enrichment and CD8+ and CD4+ T cells underwent negative isolation. Details on this clonotype: Its antigen is unknown.

Roughly 0.45 to 1 ug RNA was reverse transcribed with random hexamers. MiXCR, applied by TCRdb to the immunoSEQ multiplex PCR reads, yields one record per CDR3 protein. This table has a few hundred thousand distinct CDR3 sequences, about 94% appearing once. This chain links TRBV7-2 with TRBJ2-7, with D perhaps TRBD2 (7 bases). The sequence was obtained from a human donor with multiple sclerosis. What was sequenced was CD8+ T cells from PBMCs. Here the CDR3 reads CASSSLGGGHEQYF. CDR3 bases: TGTGCCAGCAGCTCCCTGGGGGGGGGCCACGAGCAGTACTTC.